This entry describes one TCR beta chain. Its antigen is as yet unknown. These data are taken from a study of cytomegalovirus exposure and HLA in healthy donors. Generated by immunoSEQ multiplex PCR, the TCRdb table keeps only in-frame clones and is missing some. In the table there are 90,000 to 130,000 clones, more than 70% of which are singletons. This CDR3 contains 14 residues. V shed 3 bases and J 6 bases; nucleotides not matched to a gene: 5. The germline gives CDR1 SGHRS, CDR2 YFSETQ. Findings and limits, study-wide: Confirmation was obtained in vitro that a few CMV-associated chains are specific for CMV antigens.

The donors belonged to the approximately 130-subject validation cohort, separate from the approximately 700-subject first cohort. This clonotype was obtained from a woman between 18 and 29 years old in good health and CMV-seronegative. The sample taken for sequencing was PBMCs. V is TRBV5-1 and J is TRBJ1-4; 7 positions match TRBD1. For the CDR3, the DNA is TGCGCCAGCAGCTCGCAGGGGACAGATGAAAAACTGTTTTTT. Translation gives CASSSQGTDEKLFF.